Below are 24 T cell receptor beta chains sequenced from a single sample in a study of beta chain features in type 1 diabetes. Study-wide results and caveats: All four CD4+ subsets from Type 1 diabetes patients carried moderately but significantly shorter TCRB CDR3s.

These receptors have no identified antigens. The whole isolated RNA underwent reverse transcription, so sequencing captured expressed TCRB transcripts. Profiling relied on immunoSEQ multiplex PCR, and the TCRdb table lists in-frame clones only, not all of them. The sample includes about 650,000 clones, roughly 12% of them seen just once. The sequencing sample was made of naive CD4+ T cells from blood. These receptors all come from a man younger than 45 with type 1 diabetes.

This clone has a handful of counts. The rearrangement links TRBV4-3 to TRBJ2-1; no firm D call. Trimming removed 0 bases from V and 4 bases from J, with 16 bases in between. Germline assignment: CDR1 LGHNA and CDR2 YSLEER. This CDR3 contains 17 residues. The CDR3 region is CASSQEGRVNGYNEQFF. DNA of the CDR3: TGCGCCAGCAGCCAAGAAGGAAGGGTTAATGGTTACAATGAGCAGTTCTTC.

This rearrangement joins TRBV11-2 to TRBJ2-2; the D gene could be TRBD1 or TRBD2 (5 bases each). Trimming stripped 5 bases from V and 1 base from J, with 14 bases between. Germline V gene lookup returns CDR1 SGHAT and CDR2 FQNNGV. This CDR3 region has 16 residues. The CDR3 DNA reads TGTGCCAGCAGCCCCTCTCCGGGGCAGAACACCGGGGAGCTGTTTTTT. It codes for CASSPSPGQNTGELFF. Supplemented by reference TRBV11-2 and TRBJ2-2, the full variable domain reads EAGVAQSPRYKIIEKRQSVAFWCNPISGHATLYWYQQILGQGPKLLIQFQNNGVVDDSQLPKDRFSAERLKGVDSTLKIQPAKLEDSAVYLCASSPSPGQNTGELFFGEGSRLTVL.

This chain uses TRBV5-4 with TRBJ2-1, with 7 positions matching TRBD1. The CDR3 is 14 residues long. In germline, CDR1 is SGHNT, CDR2 YYREEE (reference sequence). V lost 0 bases, J lost 7 bases, and 4 bases stayed unmatched. CDR3 DNA sequence: TGTGCCAGCAGCTTGGGACAGGGTAGGAATGAGCAGTTCTTC. Residues: CASSLGQGRNEQFF.

The chain carries TRBV2 and TRBJ2-5; 8 bases align to TRBD1. Per germline, CDR1 SNHLY and CDR2 FYNNEI. Germline trimming cut 5 bases from V and 4 bases from J; bases unmatched to any gene: 12. This CDR3 spans 16 amino acids. The CDR3 spells CASSKPKTGETETQYF. As DNA, the CDR3 is TGTGCCAGCAGTAAACCAAAGACAGGGGAAACAGAGACCCAGTACTTC.

The chain employs TRBV28 and TRBJ1-5; D is perhaps TRBD1 (5 bases). Trimming took 6 bases from V and 6 from J, leaving 15 bases between them. The CDR3 sequence is 14 residues long. CDR1 is MDHEN, CDR2 SYDVKM, per germline. In DNA form, the CDR3 reads TGTGCCAGCAGAGAGGAGGGGCAACGTCAGCCCCAGCATTTT. Encoded protein: CASREEGQRQPQHF.

This clone was seen only a few times. An end of the junction differs from the germline gene, which may be a read error. This rearrangement joins TRBV7-9 to TRBJ2-7; D could derive from TRBD1 or TRBD2 (5 bases each). Germline lookup yields CDR1 SEHNR and CDR2 FQNEAQ (reference sequence). The CDR3 loop spans 13 amino acids. The CDR3 spells CASTRVEGSLKDF. CDR3 bases: TGTGCCAGCACCCGGGTAGAGGGGAGTCTGAAGGACTTC.

This clone was recorded a few times. The gene calls are TRBV19 and TRBJ1-2; D not resolved. The CDR3 runs to 13 residues. In germline, CDR1 is LNHDA, CDR2 SQIVND (reference sequence). Trimming stripped 1 base from V and 7 bases from J, with 10 bases between. The CDR3 DNA reads as TGTGCCAGTAGTATAGGCGGTTTAAGTGGCTACACCTTC. Its protein product is CASSIGGLSGYTF.

As DNA, the CDR3 is TGTGCCAGCAGCTATGGGGGGCAACGGACAGATACGCAGTATTTT. Protein product: CASSYGGQRTDTQYF. This chain uses TRBV7-9 with TRBJ2-3; D assignment may be TRBD1 or TRBD2 (6 bases each). The CDR3 consists of 15 residues. CDR1 is SEHNR, CDR2 FQNEAQ, per germline (reference sequence). V lost 4 bases and J lost 3, with 14 bases in between. The full variable domain, rest sourced from reference TRBV7-9 and TRBJ2-3, is DTGVSQNPRHKITKRGQNVTFRCDPISEHNRLYWYRQTLGQGPEFLTYFQNEAQLEKSRLLSDRFSAERPKGSFSTLEIQRTEQGDSAMYLCASSYGGQRTDTQYFGPGTRLTVL.

This clone turned up a few times. Other DNA sequences within the sample encode an identical CDR3. The J gene is TRBJ2-7, the V gene TRBV9; 8 bases line up with TRBD1. The V and J ends lost 0 bases and 3 bases, in that order; junction bases with no gene match: 2. Germline V gene lookup returns CDR1 SGDLS and CDR2 YYNGEE. The CDR3 length is 14 residues. CDR3 in amino acids: CASSVEGQGYEQYF. CDR3 nucleotides: TGTGCCAGCAGCGTAGAAGGACAGGGCTACGAGCAGTACTTC.

This chain links TRBV6-6 with TRBJ1-3; D might be TRBD1 (6 bases). This CDR3 spans 13 amino acids. Per the germline V gene, CDR1 is MNHNY and CDR2 is SVGAGI (reference sequence). The V and J ends lost 7 bases and 2 bases respectively, with 9 bases between them. CDR3 DNA sequence: TGTGCCAGCACCAAGGGGGCTGGAAACACCATATATTTT. Translation: CASTKGAGNTIYF.

This clone was recorded a few times. The rearrangement joins TRBV5-1 to TRBJ2-1; TRBD2 aligns across 7 bases. Germline CDR1 SGHRS, CDR2 YFSETQ. CDR3 size: 17 residues. The ends lost 0 bases at V and 2 bases at J; junction bases unmatched: 8. DNA for the CDR3: TGCGCCAGCAGCTTGGGAGAGGGCAGCGGGGCCTACAATGAGCAGTTCTTC. Its translation: CASSLGEGSGAYNEQFF.

This clone has just a few counts. This chain links TRBV7-9 with TRBJ2-7; D remains ambiguous. Germline-derived CDR1 and CDR2 are SEHNR and FQNEAQ (reference sequence). The CDR3 consists of 14 residues. V was trimmed by 0 bases and J by 4 bases, leaving 10 bases between them. The CDR3 sequence is CASSLAAQGYEQYF. The CDR3 DNA reads TGTGCCAGCAGCTTAGCGGCGCAAGGGTACGAGCAGTACTTC.

The table lists this clone with a few counts. The CDR3 reads CASGSTGVGEQFF. DNA for the CDR3: TGTGCTAGTGGTTCAACAGGGGTAGGTGAGCAGTTCTTC. This chain joins TRBV12-5 and TRBJ2-1, with TRBD1 matching 7 bases. Per germline, CDR1 LGHNT and CDR2 FRNRAP. The CDR3 runs to 13 residues. The trim removed 4 bases at V and 9 bases at J, leaving 6 bases unmatched.

V is TRBV6-5 and J is TRBJ1-1; 9 nucleotides align to TRBD1. This CDR3 has 15 amino acids. Germline lookup yields CDR1 MNHEY and CDR2 SVGAGI. J was trimmed by 8 bases and V by 4 bases; bases with no gene match: 11. CDR3 in DNA: TGTGCCAGCAGTTCTCCGGGACAGGGTGATGTGGAAGCTTTCTTT. This encodes CASSSPGQGDVEAFF.

This clone was seen a handful of times. This chain links TRBV9 with TRBJ1-3; D gene uncertain. The CDR3 totals 18 residues. V was shortened by 3 bases and J by 0 bases, with 19 bases between the two germline ends. The germline CDR1 and CDR2 sequences are SGDLS and YYNGEE. The DNA of the CDR3 is TGTGCCAGCAGCGCTGGTCCCTCGACGGAGCCCTCTGGAAACACCATATATTTT. Encoded protein: CASSAGPSTEPSGNTIYF.

Turning to this clone: The same CDR3 also results from other DNA sequences found in this sample. The V and J genes are TRBV20-1 and TRBJ2-3; D gene ambiguous. Germline CDR1 is DFQATT and CDR2 is SNEGSKA (reference sequence). V lost 1 base, J lost 6 bases, and 5 bases lay in between. The CDR3 contains 11 residues. The CDR3 nucleotides are TGCAGTGCTAGAGCAGGTGATACGCAGTATTTT. It yields the protein CSARAGDTQYF.

This clone appeared a few times. The chain carries TRBV4-2 and TRBJ2-1; possibly TRBD1 for D (6 bases). The length of the CDR3 is 17 residues. The germline V gene has CDR1 LGHNA and CDR2 YNFKEQ. V was trimmed by 4 bases and J by 2 bases, leaving 18 bases between them. The CDR3 sequence is CASSPTMAGATYNEQFF. The DNA for the CDR3 is TGTGCCAGCAGCCCCACCATGGCAGGGGCGACCTACAATGAGCAGTTCTTC.

There are a few counts of this clone. The chain couples TRBV5-4 to TRBJ2-3, with D uncertain. V gave up 0 bases and J gave up 2 bases, with 7 bases separating them. The CDR3 loop spans 14 amino acids. Germline V gene data show CDR1 as SGHNT and CDR2 as YYREEE (reference sequence). The CDR3 coding sequence is TGTGCCAGCAGCTTGGTTCACGACACAGATACGCAGTATTTT. This sequence encodes CASSLVHDTDTQYF.

Here the CDR3 reads CAISGDRGDRGYTF. The CDR3 nucleotides read TGTGCCATCAGTGGAGATCGGGGTGACCGGGGCTACACCTTC. This sequence joins TRBV10-3 and TRBJ1-2; D gene uncertain. The CDR3 is 14 amino acids. The V end was cut by 4 bases, the J end by 8 bases, with 17 bases between. Germline V gene data show CDR1 as ENHRY and CDR2 as SYGVKD.

There are a few counts of this clone. The chain carries TRBV10-3 and TRBJ2-2; maybe TRBD2 (5 bases). The V end was cut by 7 bases, the J end by 4 bases, with 13 bases between. Per the germline V gene, CDR1 is ENHRY and CDR2 is SYGVKD. The CDR3 length is 14 residues. Here the CDR3 DNA reads TGTGCCATCAAACCTAGCTTGATCACCGGGGAGCTGTTTTTT. It yields the protein CAIKPSLITGELFF.

This clone occurred a few times. The J gene is TRBJ2-7, the V gene TRBV29-1, with TRBD1 matching 7 bases. Germline V CDR1 and CDR2: SQVTM, ANQGSEA. The trim removed 6 bases at V and 0 bases at J, leaving 8 bases unmatched. This CDR3 has 14 amino acids. The CDR3 DNA is TGCAGCGTATCCTCCGGGACAGTCTCCTACGAGCAGTACTTC. Its translation is CSVSSGTVSYEQYF.

This clone has just a few counts. The V gene is TRBV10-3, the J gene TRBJ2-2, with a weak D call TRBD2 (5 bases). V lost 0 bases to trimming and J lost 3 bases, with 8 bases between them. CDR1 and CDR2 from the germline V gene are ENHRY and SYGVKD. The CDR3 has 15 residues. Written as DNA, the CDR3 is TGTGCCATCAGTGAGTCGACTACTTACACCGGGGAGCTGTTTTTT. Amino acid sequence: CAISESTTYTGELFF.

This clone has more than one count but fewer than ten. V and J are TRBV7-8 and TRBJ2-7; the match to TRBD2 covers 7 bases. V dropped 6 bases and J dropped 6; count of bases not matched to a gene: 8. The germline CDR1 and CDR2 sequences are SGHVS and FQNEAQ. This CDR3 is 13 amino acids long. The CDR3: CASSLGEGREQYF. DNA for the CDR3: TGTGCCAGCAGTCTCGGGGAGGGACGCGAGCAGTACTTC.

The chain's CDR3 is CASSPRRGTYEQYF. Written as DNA, the CDR3 is TGCGCCAGCAGTCCCCGACGGGGAACCTACGAGCAGTACTTC. The chain has TRBV23-1 and TRBJ2-7; D is perhaps TRBD2 (5 bases). TRBV23-1 is annotated as an ORF whose role is uncertain. The CDR3 has 14 amino acids. V was shortened by 4 bases and J by 2 bases, with 12 bases between the two germline ends.